This is a list of T cell receptor beta chains from one sample in a study of Ad26.COV2.S vaccination and SARS-CoV-2 variants. TCRdb keeps only in-frame clones here, not all; method: immunoSEQ multiplex PCR. Counted here are hundreds of thousands of clones, 70% to 90% occurring once; the ten biggest clones make up less than 3.5%. This specimen was peripheral blood, taken in a trial of Ad26.COV2.S vaccine versus placebo. These receptors were collected from a person aged 18-65 years who received the Ad26.COV2.S COVID-19 vaccine or a placebo. Each CDR3 is given with its conserved first and last residue. A D gene is named only where the DNA matches it firmly. Rows may omit the clone size; those that give it use once, few, many or a size class.

size: .; D: .; J: TRBJ1-2; V: TRBV21-1; CDR3: CASSNRQGSNYGYTF; DNA: TGTGCCAGCAGCAACCGACAGGGGTCTAACTATGGCTACACCTTC
size: .; D: .; J: TRBJ1-2; V: TRBV7-9; CDR3: CASRSGQHYGYTF; DNA: TGTGCCAGCAGATCCGGACAGCATTATGGCTACACCTTC
size: .; D: .; J: TRBJ2-5; V: TRBV18; CDR3: CASSPPLGLQETQYF; DNA: TGTGCCAGCTCACCACCTCTAGGGCTCCAAGAGACCCAGTACTTC
size: .; D: TRBD2; J: TRBJ2-7; V: TRBV10-3; CDR3: CAIRTSGGTYEQYF; DNA: TGTGCCATAAGGACTAGCGGGGGGACCTACGAGCAGTACTTC
size: few; D: TRBD2; J: TRBJ2-1; V: TRBV6-4; CDR3: CASSPDEGGGHNEQFF; DNA: TGTGCCAGCAGTCCCGATGAGGGCGGGGGACACAATGAGCAGTTCTTC
size: .; D: TRBD1; J: TRBJ1-4; V: TRBV19; CDR3: CASSAQGATNEKLFF; DNA: TGTGCCAGTAGTGCACAGGGGGCAACTAATGAAAAACTGTTTTTT
size: .; D: .; J: TRBJ1-5; V: TRBV6-2/TRBV6-3; CDR3: CASSFDGRGADQPQHF; DNA: TGTGCCAGCAGCTTTGATGGAAGGGGGGCGGATCAGCCCCAGCATTTT
size: few; D: .; J: TRBJ2-5; V: TRBV7-3; CDR3: CASSPRGIHGETQYF; DNA: TGTGCCAGCAGCCCTCGGGGGATCCATGGGGAGACCCAGTACTTC
size: .; D: TRBD2; J: TRBJ2-1; V: TRBV4-3; CDR3: CASSQDGGGGEQFF; DNA: TGCGCCAGCAGCCAAGATGGGGGCGGGGGGGAGCAGTTCTTC
size: .; D: TRBD1; J: TRBJ1-2; V: TRBV5-4; CDR3: CASSRVTGGEGYTF; DNA: TGTGCCAGCAGCCGGGTAACAGGGGGCGAAGGCTACACCTTC
size: .; D: TRBD1; J: TRBJ2-5; V: TRBV30; CDR3: CAGRPGGLQETQYF; DNA: TGTGCCGGACGCCCAGGGGGCCTTCAAGAGACCCAGTACTTC
size: .; D: .; J: TRBJ2-5; V: TRBV10-3; CDR3: CAISESPGETQYF; DNA: TGTGCCATCAGTGAGTCACCAGGGGAGACCCAGTACTTC
size: .; D: .; J: TRBJ2-7; V: TRBV4-1; CDR3: CASSQDEGRVGEQYF; DNA: TGCGCCAGCAGCCAAGACGAGGGGAGAGTCGGCGAGCAGTACTTC
size: .; D: TRBD2; J: TRBJ2-5; V: TRBV6-5; CDR3: CASRASGRPVETQYF; DNA: TGTGCCAGCAGAGCTAGCGGGAGGCCGGTAGAGACCCAGTACTTC
size: .; D: TRBD1; J: TRBJ1-1; V: TRBV6-5; CDR3: CASSQTGVSTEAFF; DNA: TGTGCCAGCAGCCAGACAGGGGTGAGCACTGAAGCTTTCTTT